This T cell receptor beta chain was retrieved from a study of beta chain features in type 1 diabetes. Study as a whole: The examined sorted cells totaled approximately 100 million across samples.

This clone was observed a few times. The antigen remains undetermined. This CDR3 has 15 residues. Trimming stripped 4 bases from V and 6 bases from J, with 16 bases between. The germline V gene encodes CDR1 SGHRS and CDR2 YFSETQ. Notes on the study in general: Fewer insertions but more deletions were seen at VDJ junctions in type 1 diabetes patients. TCRB repertoires of naive, central memory and Treg cells appeared more similar among patients than among healthy donors. Any HLA type influence on TCRB rearrangement was left unresolved here.

Expressed TCRB transcripts were sequenced after all isolated RNA was converted to cDNA. Data came from immunoSEQ multiplex PCR; TCRdb stores just in-frame clones and leaves some out. The sample lists around 300,000 clones; roughly 11% were seen once. This rearrangement joins TRBV5-1 to TRBJ2-2; TRBD2 is a possible D gene (5 bases). Sequencing used naive CD4+ T cells from blood. The TCR originated in a young woman in good health. In DNA, the CDR3 is TGCGCCAGCAGCGAGGAGGTTCTGGTATCCGGGGAGCTGTTTTTT. Translated: CASSEEVLVSGELFF.